A selection of T cell receptor beta chains follows, all from one sample in a study of cytomegalovirus exposure and HLA in healthy donors. Data came from immunoSEQ multiplex PCR; TCRdb stores just in-frame clones and leaves some out. The repertoire holds 150,000 to 200,000 clones, roughly 85% seen once, with roughly 2.1% in the top ten. The sample comprised PBMCs. The receptors were gathered from a man between 18 and 29 years old in good health and CMV-seropositive. CDR3s leave out the opening cysteine and the closing phenylalanine or tryptophan. Each record gives: V gene, CDR3 protein.

v_call: TRBV4-3
cdr3_aa: ASSQDHKGAIGYT

v_call: TRBV6-5
cdr3_aa: ASSYGAANEKLF

v_call: TRBV7-8
cdr3_aa: ASSYTEYEQY

v_call: TRBV7-9
cdr3_aa: ASSLGTAGNQPQH

v_call: TRBV9
cdr3_aa: ASSVGDRAGNTEAF

v_call: TRBV6-1
cdr3_aa: ASEPGLSYQPQH

v_call: TRBV9
cdr3_aa: ASSGAPGLSGGYT

v_call: TRBV6-6
cdr3_aa: ASSYLGQFVGELF

v_call: TRBV7-7
cdr3_aa: ASSLGPGGRSYNEQF

v_call: TRBV2
cdr3_aa: ASSEGSGGSGELF

v_call: TRBV30
cdr3_aa: AWRGWTGPSSYNSPLH

v_call: TRBV4-3
cdr3_aa: ASSQDRRGPSYNEQF

v_call: TRBV4-3
cdr3_aa: ASSQGNREKLF

v_call: TRBV9
cdr3_aa: ASSVGTDGTDTQY

v_call: TRBV5-5
cdr3_aa: ASSLPTGGPMNTEAF

v_call: TRBV4-2
cdr3_aa: ASSQDRGPMETQY

v_call: TRBV7-9
cdr3_aa: ASSTPGQGYTEAF

v_call: TRBV6-6
cdr3_aa: ASSERGRVGYGYT

v_call: TRBV6-6
cdr3_aa: ASSYSTGTQPQH

v_call: TRBV18
cdr3_aa: ASSLFRDNNEQF

v_call: TRBV9
cdr3_aa: ASSVTGGGNQPQH

v_call: TRBV7-2
cdr3_aa: ASSPRQGANYGYT

v_call: TRBV5-1
cdr3_aa: ASSSDRAYNSPLH

v_call: TRBV11-3
cdr3_aa: ASSQGQMNTEAF

v_call: TRBV7-2
cdr3_aa: ASSFPQGGGNTEAF

v_call: TRBV7-9
cdr3_aa: ASRGQHSYEQY

v_call: TRBV19
cdr3_aa: ASAGQYNQPQH

v_call: TRBV11-2
cdr3_aa: ASSSDRTGRAEKLF

v_call: TRBV27
cdr3_aa: ASSSLSGANVLT

v_call: TRBV6-5
cdr3_aa: ASSPSGGAYEQF

v_call: TRBV6-4
cdr3_aa: ASAKGDTGELF

v_call: TRBV13
cdr3_aa: ASSLVPASGEQY

v_call: TRBV9
cdr3_aa: ASSADGESSYNEQF

v_call: TRBV7-9
cdr3_aa: ASSSSGTAKGQETQY

v_call: TRBV4-3
cdr3_aa: ASSQEGTGSPGANVLT

v_call: TRBV27
cdr3_aa: ASSLSLVNEQF